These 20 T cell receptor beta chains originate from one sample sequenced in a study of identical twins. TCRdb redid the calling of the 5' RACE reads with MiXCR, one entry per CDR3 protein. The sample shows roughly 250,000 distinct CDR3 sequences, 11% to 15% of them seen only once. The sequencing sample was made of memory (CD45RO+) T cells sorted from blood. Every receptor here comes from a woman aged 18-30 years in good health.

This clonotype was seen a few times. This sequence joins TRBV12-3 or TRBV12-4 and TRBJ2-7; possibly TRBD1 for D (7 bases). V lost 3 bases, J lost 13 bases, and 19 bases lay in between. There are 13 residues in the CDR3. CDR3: CASSLAGQTPAYF. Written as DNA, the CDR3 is TGTGCCAGCAGTTTGGCGGGACAGACGCCTGCCTACTTC.

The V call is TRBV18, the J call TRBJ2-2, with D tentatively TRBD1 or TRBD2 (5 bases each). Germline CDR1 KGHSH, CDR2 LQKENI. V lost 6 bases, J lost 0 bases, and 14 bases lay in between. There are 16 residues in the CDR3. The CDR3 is CASSRGVPSNTGELFF. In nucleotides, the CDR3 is TGTGCCAGCTCGAGAGGGGTCCCCTCGAACACCGGGGAGCTGTTTTTT.

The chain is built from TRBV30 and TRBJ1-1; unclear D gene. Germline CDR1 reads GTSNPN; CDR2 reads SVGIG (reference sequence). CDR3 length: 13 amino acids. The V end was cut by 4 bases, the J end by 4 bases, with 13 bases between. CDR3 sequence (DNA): TGTGCCTGGACGCGGCAGGCGGCCACTGAAGCTTTCTTT. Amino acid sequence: CAWTRQAATEAFF.

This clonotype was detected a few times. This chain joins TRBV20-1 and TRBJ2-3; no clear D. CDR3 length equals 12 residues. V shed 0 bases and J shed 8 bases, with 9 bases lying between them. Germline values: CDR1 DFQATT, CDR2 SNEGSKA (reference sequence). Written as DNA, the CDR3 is TGCAGTGCTAGAGATGTGGCCGGTACGCAGTATTTT. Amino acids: CSARDVAGTQYF.

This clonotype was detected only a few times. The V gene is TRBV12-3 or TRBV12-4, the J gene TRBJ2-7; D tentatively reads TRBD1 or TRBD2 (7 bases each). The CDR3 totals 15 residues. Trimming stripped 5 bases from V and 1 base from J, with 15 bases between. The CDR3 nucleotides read TGTGCCAGCAGTGAGACAGGGAGGGGTTCCTACGAGCAGTACTTC. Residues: CASSETGRGSYEQYF.

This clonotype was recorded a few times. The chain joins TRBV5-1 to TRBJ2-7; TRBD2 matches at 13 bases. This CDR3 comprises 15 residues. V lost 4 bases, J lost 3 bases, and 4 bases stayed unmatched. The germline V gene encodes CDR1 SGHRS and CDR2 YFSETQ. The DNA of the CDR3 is TGCGCCAGCAGCAGGGGGACTAGCGGGGACTACGAGCAGTACTTC. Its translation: CASSRGTSGDYEQYF. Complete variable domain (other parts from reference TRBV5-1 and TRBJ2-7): KAGVTQTPRYLIKTRGQQVTLSCSPISGHRSVSWYQQTPGQGLQFLFEYFSETQRNKGNFPGRFSGRQFSNSRSEMNVSTLELGDSALYLCASSRGTSGDYEQYFGPGTRLTVT.

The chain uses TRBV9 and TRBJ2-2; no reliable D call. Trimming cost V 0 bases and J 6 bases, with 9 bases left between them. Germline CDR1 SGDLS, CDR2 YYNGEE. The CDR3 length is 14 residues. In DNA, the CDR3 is TGTGCCAGCAGCGTAGAGTGGTCGGCCGGGGAGCTGTTTTTT. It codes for CASSVEWSAGELFF.

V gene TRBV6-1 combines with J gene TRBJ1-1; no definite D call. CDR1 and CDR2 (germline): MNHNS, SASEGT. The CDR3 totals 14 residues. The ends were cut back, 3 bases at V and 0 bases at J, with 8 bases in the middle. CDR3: CASSEELVNTEAFF. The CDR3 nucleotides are TGTGCCAGCAGTGAGGAACTGGTGAACACTGAAGCTTTCTTT.

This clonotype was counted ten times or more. The CDR3 spells CASSLVGGKGEQYF. The CDR3 nucleotides are TGTGCCAGCAGTTTGGTAGGGGGCAAGGGCGAGCAGTACTTC. This chain links TRBV12-3 or TRBV12-4 with TRBJ2-7; 7 bases agree with TRBD1. V shed 3 bases, J shed 6 bases, and the junction held 8 bases outside the gene matches. CDR3 length equals 14 residues.

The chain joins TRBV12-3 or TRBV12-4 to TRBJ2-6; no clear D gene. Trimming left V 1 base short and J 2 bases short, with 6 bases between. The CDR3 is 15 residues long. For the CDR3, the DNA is TGTGCCAGCAGTTTAGGACAAGCTGGGGCCAACGTCCTGACTTTC. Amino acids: CASSLGQAGANVLTF.

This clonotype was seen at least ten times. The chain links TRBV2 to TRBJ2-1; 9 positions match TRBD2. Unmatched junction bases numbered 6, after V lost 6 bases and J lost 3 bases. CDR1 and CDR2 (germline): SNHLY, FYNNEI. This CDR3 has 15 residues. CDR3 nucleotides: TGTGCCAGCAGGACCGAGACTAGCGGCTACAATGAGCAGTTCTTC. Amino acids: CASRTETSGYNEQFF.

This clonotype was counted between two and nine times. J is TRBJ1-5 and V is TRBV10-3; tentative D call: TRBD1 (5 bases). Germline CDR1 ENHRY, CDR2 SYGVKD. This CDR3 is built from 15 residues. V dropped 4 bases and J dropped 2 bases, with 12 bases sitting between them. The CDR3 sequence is CAISATGGGNQPQHF. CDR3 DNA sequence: TGTGCCATCAGTGCTACAGGAGGGGGCAATCAGCCCCAGCATTTT.

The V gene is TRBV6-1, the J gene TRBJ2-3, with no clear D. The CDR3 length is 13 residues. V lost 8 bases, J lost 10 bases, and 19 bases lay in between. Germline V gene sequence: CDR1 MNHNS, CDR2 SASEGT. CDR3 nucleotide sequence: TGTGCCAGCCGCGTTGGGGTTTTTGGGCCGCAGTATTTT. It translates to CASRVGVFGPQYF.

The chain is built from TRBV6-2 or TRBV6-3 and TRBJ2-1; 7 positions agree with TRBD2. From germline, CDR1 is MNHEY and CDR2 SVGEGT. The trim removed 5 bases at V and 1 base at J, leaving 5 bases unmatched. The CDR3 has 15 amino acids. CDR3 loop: CASSPTSPSYNEQFF. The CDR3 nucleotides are TGTGCCAGCAGTCCGACTAGCCCATCCTACAATGAGCAGTTCTTC.

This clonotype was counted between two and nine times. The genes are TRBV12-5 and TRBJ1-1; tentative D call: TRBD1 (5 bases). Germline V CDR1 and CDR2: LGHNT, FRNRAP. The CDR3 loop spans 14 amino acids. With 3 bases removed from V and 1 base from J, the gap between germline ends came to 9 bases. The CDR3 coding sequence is TGTGCTAGTGGTTTTGAGGGGACGAACACTGAAGCTTTCTTT. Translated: CASGFEGTNTEAFF.

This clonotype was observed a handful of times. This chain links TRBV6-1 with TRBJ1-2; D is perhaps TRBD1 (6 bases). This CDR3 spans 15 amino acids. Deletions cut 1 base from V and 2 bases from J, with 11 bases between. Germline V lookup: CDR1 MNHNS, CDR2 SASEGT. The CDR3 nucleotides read TGTGCCAGCAGTGAAGGTCCAGGGGAGAACTATGGCTACACCTTC. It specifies CASSEGPGENYGYTF.

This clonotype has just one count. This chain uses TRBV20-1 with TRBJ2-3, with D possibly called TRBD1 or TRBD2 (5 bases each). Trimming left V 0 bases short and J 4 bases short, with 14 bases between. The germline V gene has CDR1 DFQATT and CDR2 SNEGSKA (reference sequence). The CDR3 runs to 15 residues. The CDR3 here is CSARDPGRLPDTQYF. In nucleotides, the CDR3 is TGCAGTGCTAGAGATCCGGGACGCCTTCCAGATACGCAGTATTTT.

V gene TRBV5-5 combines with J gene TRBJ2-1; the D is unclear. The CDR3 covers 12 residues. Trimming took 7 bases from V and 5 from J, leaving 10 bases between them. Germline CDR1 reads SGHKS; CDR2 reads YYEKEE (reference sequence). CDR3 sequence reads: CASGNYDNEQFF. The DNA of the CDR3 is TGTGCCAGCGGGAATTACGACAATGAGCAGTTCTTC. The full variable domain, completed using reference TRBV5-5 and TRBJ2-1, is DAGVTQSPTHLIKTRGQQVTLRCSPISGHKSVSWYQQVLGQGPQFIFQYYEKEERGRGNFPDRFSARQFPNYSSELNVNALLLGDSALYLCASGNYDNEQFFGPGTRLTVL.

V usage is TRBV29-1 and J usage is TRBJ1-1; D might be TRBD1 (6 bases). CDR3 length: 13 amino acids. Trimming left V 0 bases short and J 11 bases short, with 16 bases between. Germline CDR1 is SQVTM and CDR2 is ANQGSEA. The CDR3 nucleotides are TGCAGCGTTGAAGATCAGCAGGGGCCGTCGGCTTTCTTT. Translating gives CSVEDQQGPSAFF.

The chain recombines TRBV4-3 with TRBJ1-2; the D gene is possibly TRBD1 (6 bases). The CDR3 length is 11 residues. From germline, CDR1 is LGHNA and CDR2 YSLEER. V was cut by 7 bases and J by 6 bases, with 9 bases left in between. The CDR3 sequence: CASKGGHGYTF. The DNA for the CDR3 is TGCGCCAGCAAGGGGGGGCATGGCTACACCTTC.